This TCR beta chain was obtained from a study of blood T cell repertoires in COVID-19 (dated by TCRdb to 2020 to 2022). Regarding the study in general: Samples from collaborators originated in the United States, Italy and Spain and spanned both the acute and convalescent phases of COVID-19. The prospective study material was composed of cDNA or gDNA derived from T cells, B-cell-depleted T cells, or PBMCs. The samples were drawn from two sources: the first 160 participants of the ongoing ImmuneRACE study, and fewer than 1,500 subjects contributed by 6 global collaborators. A freely available public database, intended as a resource for researchers studying the immune response to SARS-CoV-2, is where the repertoires were released. Where available, HLA class I and class II types were taken from metadata supplied by the sample provider and were not determined by assay-based typing. The dataset comprised deeply sampled blood TCRbeta repertoires from subjects exposed to, actively infected with, or recovered from COVID-19. The sample metadata nearly always contained a de-identified subject ID, COVID-19 status, age in years and sex.

This clone was detected a few times. The antigen it recognizes is unknown. Base qualities are not at hand, and no much larger clone is one base apart. Summary of the overall study and its limitations: How much clinical and demographic metadata was included differed by source and by participant, and the metadata was provided uncurated.

TCRbeta CDR3 regions were amplified from genomic DNA using the immunoSEQ Assay, a bias-controlled multiplex PCR. The paper's data handling went like this. Within the assay, amplification of reference gene primers was used to estimate how many nucleated cells each sample contained. To quantify the absolute abundance of each unique TCRbeta CDR3 rearrangement, sequence reads were collapsed and filtered. For each sample, productive Simpson clonality was calculated as the square root of Simpson's diversity index over productive rearrangements. Here the immuneACCESS table is served through TCRdb, limited to in-frame sequences with V and J called. Missing clones are a known gap in these copies; in checked studies unresolved V genes cover under half, and the rest lacks a known reason. The V and J calls and clone size were taken over from that table, and D and trimming were inferred from the DNA. Recorded for this sample are 350,000 or so clones; about 87% of them occurred a single time. Roughly 1.7% of the sample goes to the ten largest clones.

One collaborating source in Seattle enrolled patients while the patients were actively infected and followed the patients over time throughout the course of disease. Whole blood was collected in K2EDTA tubes by collaborating institutions according to the institutions' own protocols. For TCRbeta analysis, collaborators shipped samples as frozen whole blood, isolated PBMCs, or DNA extracted from either of those sample types. CDR1 and CDR2 (MNHEY, SVGAGI) derive from the germline V gene. Taken from cysteine to phenylalanine, the CDR3 has 15 residues. Only the CDR3 part of the read is kept: 45 bases, read in frame from the first base. The germline V end is reduced by 6 bases and the J end by 13 bases; junction bases left unmatched: 13.

The sample comprised peripheral blood. The receptor chain draws on TRBV6-5 and TRBJ1-6; 9 bases in between match TRBD1. The TCR comes from a woman aged 30 to 39 with COVID-19, enrolled during active disease. The sequenced DNA: TGTGCCAGCAGCACGGGACAGGGTAGTGCTCGGCCCCTCCACTTT. Its protein reads: CASSTGQGSARPLHF.